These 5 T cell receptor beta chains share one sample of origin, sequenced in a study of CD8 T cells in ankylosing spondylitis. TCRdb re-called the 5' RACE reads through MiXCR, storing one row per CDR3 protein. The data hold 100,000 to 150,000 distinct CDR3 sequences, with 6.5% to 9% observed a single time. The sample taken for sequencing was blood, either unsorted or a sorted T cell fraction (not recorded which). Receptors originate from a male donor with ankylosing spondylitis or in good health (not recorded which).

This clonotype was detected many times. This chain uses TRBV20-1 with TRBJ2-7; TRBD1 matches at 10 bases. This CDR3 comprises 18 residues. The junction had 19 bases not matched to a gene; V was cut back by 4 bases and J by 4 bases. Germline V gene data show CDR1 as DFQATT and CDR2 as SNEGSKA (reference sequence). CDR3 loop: CSATTRDRGGGRSYEQYF. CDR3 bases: TGCAGTGCTACTACACGGGACAGGGGAGGAGGGAGGTCATACGAGCAGTACTTC.

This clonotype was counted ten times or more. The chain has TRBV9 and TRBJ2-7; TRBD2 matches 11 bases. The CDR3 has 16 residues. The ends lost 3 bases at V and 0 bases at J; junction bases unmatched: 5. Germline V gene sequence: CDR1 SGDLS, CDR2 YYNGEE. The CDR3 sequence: CASSAGTSGASYEQYF. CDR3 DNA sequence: TGTGCCAGCAGCGCCGGGACTAGCGGAGCCTCCTACGAGCAGTACTTC.

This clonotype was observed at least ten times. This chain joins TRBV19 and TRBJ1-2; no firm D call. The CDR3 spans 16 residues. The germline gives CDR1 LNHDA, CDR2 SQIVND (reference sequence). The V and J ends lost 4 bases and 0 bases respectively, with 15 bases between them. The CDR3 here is CASSRQTTLANYGYTF. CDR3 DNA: TGTGCCAGTAGTAGGCAGACGACGTTAGCTAACTATGGCTACACCTTC. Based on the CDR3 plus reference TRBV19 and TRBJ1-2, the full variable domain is DGGITQSPKYLFRKEGQNVTLSCEQNLNHDAMYWYRQDPGQGLRLIYYSQIVNDFQKGDIAEGYSVSREKKESFPLTVTSAQKNPTAFYLCASSRQTTLANYGYTFGSGTRLTVV.

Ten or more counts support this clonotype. This CDR3 reads CSARPTGGPFYEQYF. Written as DNA, the CDR3 is TGCAGTGCTAGACCAACAGGGGGCCCCTTCTACGAGCAGTACTTC. The chain recombines TRBV20-1 with TRBJ2-7; TRBD1 matches at 9 bases. CDR3 length equals 15 residues. The germline gives CDR1 DFQATT, CDR2 SNEGSKA (reference sequence). J gave up 3 bases and V 2 bases, and 8 bases lay outside the gene matches.

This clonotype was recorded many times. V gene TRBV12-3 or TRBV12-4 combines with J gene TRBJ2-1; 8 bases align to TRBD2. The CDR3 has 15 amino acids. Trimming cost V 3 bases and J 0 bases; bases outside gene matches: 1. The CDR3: CASSFTSGSYNEQFF. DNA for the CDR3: TGTGCCAGCAGTTTTACTAGCGGCTCCTACAATGAGCAGTTCTTC.